This is a list of T cell receptor beta chains from one sample in a study of shared clonotypes between healthy human individuals. Clones were read by immunoSEQ multiplex PCR, and TCRdb kept only the in-frame ones, dropping some. The data hold approximately 1,500,000 clones, with under 99% observed a single time. The sample comprised naive CD4+ T cells sorted from blood. These TCRs come from a man under 40 in good health. The CDR3 runs from the conserved cysteine through the conserved F or W. Fields, in order: clone size, D gene, V gene, J gene, CDR3 DNA, CDR3 protein. A D gene is named only where the DNA matches it firmly. Clone size, where shown, is once, few, many, or a class for clones that have expanded.

.,.,TRBV27,TRBJ1-4,TGTGCCAGCAGTCCCCTTGTTTCGTCTAATGAAAAACTGTTTTTT,CASSPLVSSNEKLFF
.,TRBD1,TRBV5-1,TRBJ1-4,TGCGCCAGCAGCCTACCGGGACAGGGTTATGAAAAACTGTTTTTT,CASSLPGQGYEKLFF
.,.,TRBV18,TRBJ1-1,TGTGCCAGCTCACCAAAAACAGGGAACACTGAAGCTTTCTTT,CASSPKTGNTEAFF
few,.,TRBV27,TRBJ1-5,TGTGCCACGGGCTGGGGGCAGGAAGCCAATCAGCCCCAGCATTTT,CATGWGQEANQPQHF
.,.,TRBV5-1,TRBJ1-1,TGCGCCAGCAGCTTCTCCGGGAACACTGAAGCTTTCTTT,CASSFSGNTEAFF
.,TRBD1,TRBV6-5,TRBJ2-7,TGTGCCAGCAGTTACGCGGGACAGGCCGGGGAGCAGTACTTC,CASSYAGQAGEQYF
.,TRBD1,TRBV10-3,TRBJ2-7,TGTGCCATCAGGGACAGGGGTAGGACCTACGAGCAGTACTTC,CAIRDRGRTYEQYF
.,.,TRBV14,TRBJ2-7,TGTGCCAGCAGCCAAGTATGGGTTGGCGAGCAGTACTTC,CASSQVWVGEQYF
.,TRBD1,TRBV2,TRBJ2-1,TGTGCCAGCAGTGGACAGGGATTGAATGAGCAGTTCTTC,CASSGQGLNEQFF
.,TRBD2,TRBV6-4,TRBJ2-3,TGTGCCAGCAGCCTTAGCGGGAGGGTGGCAGATACGCAGTATTTT,CASSLSGRVADTQYF
.,.,TRBV5-8,TRBJ2-3,TGTGCCAGCAGCTTCACTCAACGTACAGATACGCAGTATTTT,CASSFTQRTDTQYF
.,TRBD1,TRBV5-4,TRBJ2-3,TGTGCCAGCAGCTTGGGACAGGGTAGCACAGATACGCAGTATTTT,CASSLGQGSTDTQYF
.,TRBD1,TRBV9,TRBJ2-7,TGTGCCAGCAGCCCTCACCGACAGGGCTATACCTACGAGCAGTACTTC,CASSPHRQGYTYEQYF
.,.,TRBV5-1,TRBJ2-1,TGCGCCAGCAGCTGGGGACCTTGGGACAATGAGCAGTTCTTC,CASSWGPWDNEQFF
.,TRBD1,TRBV5-1,TRBJ2-1,TGCGCCAGCAGCTCCGGGACAGGGATCATAGATGAGCAGTTCTTC,CASSSGTGIIDEQFF
.,TRBD2,TRBV5-1,TRBJ2-1,TGCGCCAGCAGCAAAATACTAGCGGGAGGACCCTACAATGAGCAGTTCTTC,CASSKILAGGPYNEQFF
once,.,TRBV5-4,TRBJ1-1,TGTGCCAGCAGCTTCCGGGACGGTGAAGCTTTCTTT,CASSFRDGEAFF
.,.,TRBV9,TRBJ2-3,TGTGCCAGTGGGTCGGGAGTCACAGATACGCAGTATTTT,CASGSGVTDTQYF
once,.,TRBV5-1,TRBJ1-1,TGCGCCAGCAGCTTGGGCAGGGGAAATGAAGCTTTCTTT,CASSLGRGNEAFF
.,.,TRBV6-5,TRBJ1-2,TGTGCCAGCAGGGGGGCGGGATTTTATGGCTACACCTTC,CASRGAGFYGYTF
.,.,TRBV28,TRBJ2-7,TGTGCCAGCAGCGGGGGACAGAAGATCTACGAGCAGTACTTC,CASSGGQKIYEQYF
.,.,TRBV5-1,TRBJ2-5,TGCGCCAGCAGCTTGGGTGGGGGTTTGGAGACCCAGTACTTC,CASSLGGGLETQYF
once,.,TRBV28,TRBJ1-4,TGTGCCAGCAGTACCGAAATGGAACTGTTTTTT,CASSTEMELFF
.,.,TRBV7-9,TRBJ1-2,TGTGCCAGCAGCTTATGGCAGGGGAGAAGGACCTTCCATGGCTACACCTTC,CASSLWQGRRTFHGYTF
.,TRBD1,TRBV7-9,TRBJ2-7,TGTGCCAGCAGCCCCATGGACAGGGCCTCCTACGAGCAGTACTTC,CASSPMDRASYEQYF
.,TRBD1,TRBV5-1,TRBJ2-5,TGCGCCAGCAGCCTAGGTGCAGGGGGCGAAATCCGAGAGACCCAGTACTTC,CASSLGAGGEIRETQYF
.,TRBD1,TRBV6-5,TRBJ1-1,TGTGCCAGCAGTCAAAGGACAGGGAACACTGAAGCTTTCTTT,CASSQRTGNTEAFF
.,.,TRBV6-6,TRBJ2-2,TGTGCCAGCGGACGACTGAACACCGGGGAGCTGTTTTTT,CASGRLNTGELFF
.,.,TRBV30,TRBJ1-2,TGTGCCTGGGGCAGGGAGGACTATGGCTACACCTTC,CAWGREDYGYTF
.,.,TRBV7-2,TRBJ1-4,TGTGCCAGCAGCTTAATCCATAATGAAAAACTGTTTTTT,CASSLIHNEKLFF
.,.,TRBV19,TRBJ2-1,TGTGCCAGTAGTATTGCTAGCAGCTCCTACAATGAGCAGTTCTTC,CASSIASSSYNEQFF
.,TRBD2,TRBV11-3,TRBJ2-3,TGTGCCAGCAGCCTGAAACTAGCGGGAGCCCCTAGCACAGATACGCAGTATTTT,CASSLKLAGAPSTDTQYF
.,TRBD1,TRBV7-2,TRBJ2-7,TGTGCCAGCAGCTCCCGGACAGGGCCAGGCGAGCAGTACTTC,CASSSRTGPGEQYF
.,TRBD2,TRBV28,TRBJ2-7,TGTGCCAGCAGTGTGGGACTAGCGGGAGTAAACGAGCAGTACTTC,CASSVGLAGVNEQYF
.,.,TRBV30,TRBJ2-5,TGTGCCTGGAGTCCGATCCAAGAGACCCAGTACTTC,CAWSPIQETQYF
.,.,TRBV27,TRBJ1-5,TGTGCCAGCAGTTTATCGGTCAGAAATAGCAATCAGCCCCAGCATTTT,CASSLSVRNSNQPQHF
.,TRBD1,TRBV2,TRBJ1-5,TGTGCCAGCAGGGGGGGACAGGGCGGACAGCCCCAGCATTTT,CASRGGQGGQPQHF
.,.,TRBV6-1,TRBJ1-4,TGTGCCAGCAGTGAAGCAAACCAGAGTGAAAAACTGTTTTTT,CASSEANQSEKLFF
.,.,TRBV25-1,TRBJ1-1,TGTGCCAGCAGCGGGAGGAACACTGAAGCTTTCTTT,CASSGRNTEAFF
.,.,TRBV9,TRBJ2-3,TGTGCCAGCAGCGAAGACTCAACAGATACGCAGTATTTT,CASSEDSTDTQYF
.,.,TRBV18,TRBJ2-7,TGTGCCAGCTCACCCAAAGGGCCGGGTTCCTACGAGCAGTACTTC,CASSPKGPGSYEQYF
.,TRBD1,TRBV6-5,TRBJ1-5,TGTGCCAGCAGTAGAGACAGGGGCAATCAGCCCCAGCATTTT,CASSRDRGNQPQHF
.,TRBD2,TRBV5-1,TRBJ2-7,TGCGCCAGCAGCTTTGGACTAGCGGGAGGCTACGAGCAGTACTTC,CASSFGLAGGYEQYF
.,.,TRBV9,TRBJ2-5,TGTGCCAGCAGCGCCGGGGAGACCCAGTACTTC,CASSAGETQYF
.,TRBD2,TRBV7-2,TRBJ2-7,TGTGCCAGCAGCTTAGGCGGGAGGCTCTCGGGGCAGTACTTC,CASSLGGRLSGQYF
.,.,TRBV7-8,TRBJ2-7,TGTGCCAGCAGCGCGACGGGACAAACCAAGCAGTACTTC,CASSATGQTKQYF
once,TRBD1,TRBV28,TRBJ1-2,TGTGCCAGCAGCAACTCCCGTGGGACAGGGGGCAACTATGGCTACACCTTC,CASSNSRGTGGNYGYTF
.,.,TRBV7-9,TRBJ2-1,TGTGCCAGCAGCTTAGATGGGAGTAAGGTCTTC,CASSLDGSKVF
once,.,TRBV4-1,TRBJ1-2,TGCGCCAGCAGCCATGGTGGGCGGAGTAACTATGGCTACACCTTC,CASSHGGRSNYGYTF
.,TRBD1,TRBV5-4,TRBJ2-3,TGTGCCAGCAGCTCGCCCGGACAGGGCCTGGATTATACGCAGTATTTT,CASSSPGQGLDYTQYF
once,.,TRBV10-2,TRBJ1-1,TGCGCCAGCAGTGACAGGCCTAACACTGAAGCTTTCTTT,CASSDRPNTEAFF
.,TRBD2,TRBV5-1,TRBJ2-5,TGCGCCAGCAGCTATGGACTAGTCCAAGAGACCCAGTACTTC,CASSYGLVQETQYF
.,.,TRBV15,TRBJ1-5,TGTGCCACCAGCAAGGATAGCAATCAGCCCCAGCATTTT,CATSKDSNQPQHF
.,.,TRBV6-1,TRBJ2-7,TGTGCCAGCAGTCGACTTCGGGGGATCTACGAGCAGTACTTC,CASSRLRGIYEQYF
.,.,TRBV28,TRBJ2-2,TGTGCCAGCAAATTGGCTGGGCCCGTGACCGGGGAGCTGTTTTTT,CASKLAGPVTGELFF
.,TRBD1,TRBV27,TRBJ2-7,TGTGCCAGCACCCGGACAGGGGTGTTCTCCGAGCAGTACTTC,CASTRTGVFSEQYF
.,TRBD1,TRBV11-2,TRBJ2-7,TGTGCCAGCAGCCGGGGACAGGGTATCTACGAGCAGTACTTC,CASSRGQGIYEQYF
.,TRBD2,TRBV4-1,TRBJ2-3,TGCGCCAGCAGCCAAGATCGGGGCGGGAGGGCCCTAACAGATACGCAGTATTTT,CASSQDRGGRALTDTQYF
.,.,TRBV27,TRBJ2-6,TGTGCCAGCAGTTTTGGCGCGTCTGGGGCCAACGTCCTGACTTTC,CASSFGASGANVLTF